A selection of T cell receptor beta chains follows, all from one sample in a study of shared clonotypes between healthy human individuals. Sequenced by immunoSEQ multiplex PCR; TCRdb stores in-frame clones only, minus some. The sample lists 1,500,000 or so clones; roughly 96% were seen once. Sequenced sample: naive CD4+ T cells sorted from blood. All receptors come from a man aged 25 to 40 in good health. Each CDR3 is given with its conserved first and last residue. D genes are given only for firm matches. The size entry is marked missing in some rows and otherwise reads once, few, many or a size class.

v_gene: TRBV5-1; j_gene: TRBJ1-1; abundance: NA; d_gene: TRBD1; CDR3aa: CASSSRDRGRSEAFF; CDR3nt: TGCGCCAGCAGCTCACGCGACAGGGGGCGATCTGAAGCTTTCTTT
v_gene: TRBV5-4; j_gene: TRBJ2-1; abundance: once; d_gene: TRBD2; CDR3aa: CASSFPSGRYNEQFF; CDR3nt: TGTGCCAGCAGCTTCCCTAGCGGGAGATACAATGAGCAGTTCTTC
v_gene: TRBV9; j_gene: TRBJ2-1; abundance: NA; d_gene: NA; CDR3aa: CASSVGIYNEQFF; CDR3nt: TGTGCCAGCAGCGTAGGGATCTACAATGAGCAGTTCTTC
v_gene: TRBV5-1; j_gene: TRBJ2-1; abundance: NA; d_gene: TRBD2; CDR3aa: CASSLSGLAGNEQFF; CDR3nt: TGCGCCAGCAGCTTATCGGGACTAGCGGGAAATGAGCAGTTCTTC
v_gene: TRBV5-1; j_gene: TRBJ2-7; abundance: once; d_gene: NA; CDR3aa: CASSLGSGPYEQYF; CDR3nt: TGCGCCAGCAGCTTGGGCTCAGGTCCCTACGAGCAGTACTTC
v_gene: TRBV6-5; j_gene: TRBJ1-5; abundance: NA; d_gene: TRBD1; CDR3aa: CASSFSLQGNQPQHF; CDR3nt: TGTGCCAGCAGTTTCTCTCTACAGGGGAATCAGCCCCAGCATTTT
v_gene: TRBV28; j_gene: TRBJ1-1; abundance: NA; d_gene: TRBD1; CDR3aa: CASSQTGGWTEAFF; CDR3nt: TGTGCCAGCAGTCAGACAGGGGGTTGGACTGAAGCTTTCTTT
v_gene: TRBV6-1; j_gene: TRBJ2-7; abundance: NA; d_gene: NA; CDR3aa: CAGSESGKYEQYF; CDR3nt: TGTGCCGGCAGTGAATCGGGGAAATACGAGCAGTACTTC
v_gene: TRBV7-6; j_gene: TRBJ2-2; abundance: NA; d_gene: NA; CDR3aa: CASSVPGLNTGELFF; CDR3nt: TGTGCCAGCAGCGTGCCGGGACTCAACACCGGGGAGCTGTTTTTT
v_gene: TRBV7-2; j_gene: TRBJ2-1; abundance: NA; d_gene: TRBD1; CDR3aa: CASSLDPGTGIEQFF; CDR3nt: TGTGCCAGCAGCTTAGATCCCGGGACAGGTATTGAGCAGTTCTTC
v_gene: TRBV7-9; j_gene: TRBJ2-7; abundance: NA; d_gene: NA; CDR3aa: CASSLAATGRGPYEQYF; CDR3nt: TGTGCCAGCAGCTTAGCCGCGACAGGCCGGGGTCCCTACGAGCAGTACTTC
v_gene: TRBV9; j_gene: TRBJ2-5; abundance: NA; d_gene: TRBD2; CDR3aa: CASSVDPAGGAQETQYF; CDR3nt: TGTGCCAGCAGCGTAGATCCGGCGGGAGGGGCCCAAGAGACCCAGTACTTC
v_gene: TRBV4-2; j_gene: TRBJ2-2; abundance: NA; d_gene: NA; CDR3aa: CASSQDPGTVNTGELFF; CDR3nt: TGTGCCAGCAGCCAAGATCCCGGGACGGTGAACACCGGGGAGCTGTTTTTT
v_gene: TRBV5-1; j_gene: TRBJ1-1; abundance: NA; d_gene: TRBD1; CDR3aa: CASRGGGGQGLNTEAFF; CDR3nt: TGCGCCAGCAGGGGTGGTGGGGGACAGGGATTGAACACTGAAGCTTTCTTT
v_gene: TRBV12-5; j_gene: TRBJ2-1; abundance: NA; d_gene: NA; CDR3aa: CASGRDSDSYNEQFF; CDR3nt: TGTGCTAGTGGCCGAGACAGCGACTCCTACAATGAGCAGTTCTTC
v_gene: TRBV5-4; j_gene: TRBJ1-1; abundance: NA; d_gene: NA; CDR3aa: CASSPRRGGDGDTEAFF; CDR3nt: TGTGCCAGCAGCCCGCGACGGGGCGGGGACGGGGACACTGAAGCTTTCTTT
v_gene: TRBV7-9; j_gene: TRBJ2-7; abundance: NA; d_gene: TRBD2; CDR3aa: CASSLAGGPIREQYF; CDR3nt: TGTGCCAGCAGCTTAGCGGGAGGGCCCATCCGCGAGCAGTACTTC
v_gene: TRBV7-9; j_gene: TRBJ2-7; abundance: NA; d_gene: NA; CDR3aa: CASSSTGFFEQYF; CDR3nt: TGTGCCAGCAGCTCCACAGGGTTCTTCGAGCAGTACTTC
v_gene: TRBV11-2; j_gene: TRBJ2-3; abundance: NA; d_gene: TRBD2; CDR3aa: CASSPRRLAGGSVDTQYF; CDR3nt: TGTGCCAGCAGCCCTAGGAGACTAGCGGGAGGCTCTGTAGATACGCAGTATTTT
v_gene: TRBV20-1; j_gene: TRBJ2-7; abundance: few; d_gene: NA; CDR3aa: CSASGTYEQYF; CDR3nt: TGCAGTGCTAGCGGGACCTACGAGCAGTACTTC
v_gene: TRBV7-8; j_gene: TRBJ2-2; abundance: NA; d_gene: TRBD1; CDR3aa: CASRVTGVGVNTGELFF; CDR3nt: TGTGCCAGCAGGGTGACAGGGGTCGGGGTTAACACCGGGGAGCTGTTTTTT
v_gene: TRBV5-4; j_gene: TRBJ2-3; abundance: once; d_gene: TRBD2; CDR3aa: CASSLSGSGTDTQYF; CDR3nt: TGTGCCAGCAGCCTGAGCGGGAGTGGCACAGATACGCAGTATTTT
v_gene: TRBV5-1; j_gene: TRBJ2-2; abundance: NA; d_gene: NA; CDR3aa: CATSGQGSTGELFF; CDR3nt: TGCGCCACCAGTGGGCAGGGCAGTACCGGGGAGCTGTTTTTT
v_gene: TRBV7-9; j_gene: TRBJ2-7; abundance: NA; d_gene: NA; CDR3aa: CASSLAAYEQYF; CDR3nt: TGTGCCAGCAGCTTAGCGGCCTACGAGCAGTACTTC